This T cell receptor (beta chain) was recovered during a study of Tregs in tolerant kidney transplant recipients. Points from the study as a whole: Biological reproducibility was not directly addressed in this study.

Unstimulated Tregs (CD4+CD25+CD127-) and CD4+CD25- non-Tregs were sorted from PBMCs. Clones were sequenced by immunoSEQ multiplex PCR, and TCRdb holds only the in-frame ones, with some missing. The data contain 110,000 or so clones, around 91% of them seen just once; the ten biggest clones take up roughly 0.63%. The ends were cut back, 2 bases at V and 12 bases at J, with 15 bases in the middle. The CDR3 is 12 residues long. Germline lookup yields CDR1 SGHDT and CDR2 YYEEEE. In regard to this clone: Its antigen is not identified.

The chain employs TRBV5-6 and TRBJ2-7; D is perhaps TRBD1 (6 bases). The TCR sequence derives from a human donor in good health. The specimen sequenced was CD4+ T cells from blood. CDR3 coding DNA: TGTGCCAGCAGCTTTACCGGTAACAGGGTGTACTTC. This codes for CASSFTGNRVYF.